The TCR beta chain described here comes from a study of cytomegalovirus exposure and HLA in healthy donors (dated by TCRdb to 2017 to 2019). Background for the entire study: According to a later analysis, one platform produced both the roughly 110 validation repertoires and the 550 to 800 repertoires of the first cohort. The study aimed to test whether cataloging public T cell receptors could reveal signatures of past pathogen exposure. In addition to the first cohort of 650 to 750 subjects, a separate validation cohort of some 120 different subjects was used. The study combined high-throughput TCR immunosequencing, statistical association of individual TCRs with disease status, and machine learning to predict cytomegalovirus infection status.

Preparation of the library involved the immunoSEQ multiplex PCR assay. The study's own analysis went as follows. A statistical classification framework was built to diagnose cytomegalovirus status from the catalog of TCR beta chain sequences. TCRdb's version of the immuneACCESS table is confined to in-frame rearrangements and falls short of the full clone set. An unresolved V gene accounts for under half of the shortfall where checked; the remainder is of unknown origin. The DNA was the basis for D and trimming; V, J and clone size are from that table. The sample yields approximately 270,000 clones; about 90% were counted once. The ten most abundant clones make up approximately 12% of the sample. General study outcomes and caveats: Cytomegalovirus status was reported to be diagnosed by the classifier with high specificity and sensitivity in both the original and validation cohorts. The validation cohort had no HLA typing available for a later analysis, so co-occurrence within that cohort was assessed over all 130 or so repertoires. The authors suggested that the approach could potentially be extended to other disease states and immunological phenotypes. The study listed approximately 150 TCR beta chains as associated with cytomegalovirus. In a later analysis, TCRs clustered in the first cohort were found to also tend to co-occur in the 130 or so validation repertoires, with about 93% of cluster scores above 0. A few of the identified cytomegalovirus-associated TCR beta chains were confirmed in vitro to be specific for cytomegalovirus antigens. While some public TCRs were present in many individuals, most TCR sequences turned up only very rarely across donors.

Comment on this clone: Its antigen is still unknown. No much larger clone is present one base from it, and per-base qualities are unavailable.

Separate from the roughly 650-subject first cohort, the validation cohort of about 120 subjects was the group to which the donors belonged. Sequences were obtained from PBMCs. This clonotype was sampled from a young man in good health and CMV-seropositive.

CDR3 region: CASSSRAGGDTQYF. The DNA reads as follows: TGTGCCAGCAGCTCTCGGGCGGGAGGAGATACGCAGTATTTT. The sequence joins TRBV7-2 to TRBJ2-3; TRBD2 fits 8 bases in the junction. After removal of 4 bases from V and 5 bases from J, the junction retains 5 bases not matched to a gene. Reading from cysteine to phenylalanine, the CDR3 counts 14 amino acids. CDR3 DNA only is kept here, 42 bases in frame from base 1. Per the germline V gene, SGHTA is the CDR1 and FQGNSA is the CDR2.